One and the same sample provided the 7 T cell receptor beta chains below, sequenced in a study of early T cells in non-severe SARS-CoV-2 infection. TCRdb analysed the 5' RACE reads with MiXCR anew, one entry per CDR3 protein. The sample carries some 78,000 distinct CDR3 sequences, 13% recorded once. Sequencing was carried out using whole blood. Source of these receptors: an adult who was a healthcare worker with PCR-confirmed SARS-CoV-2 infection or an uninfected control (not recorded which).

This clonotype was detected only a few times. V usage is TRBV2 and J usage is TRBJ2-2; 7 positions match TRBD1. The CDR3 consists of 15 residues. The V gene end was trimmed by 6 bases and the J gene end by 0 bases; junction bases not matched to a gene: 4. Germline CDR1 SNHLY, CDR2 FYNNEI. As DNA, the CDR3 is TGTGCCAGCAGCACAGGGGACCCGAACACCGGGGAGCTGTTTTTT. Its translation: CASSTGDPNTGELFF.

This clonotype turned up a few times. CDR3 DNA sequence: TGTGCCAGCAGTTACCGCGTCAAGTTCTTC. Its translation: CASSYRVKFF. The chain links TRBV6-5 to TRBJ2-1; D is undetermined. CDR3 length: 10 residues. Germline V CDR1 and CDR2: MNHEY, SVGAGI. With 2 bases removed from V and 14 bases from J, the gap between germline ends came to 7 bases.

CDR3 loop: CASSLGAGTLLETQYF. CDR3 nucleotides: TGCGCCAGCAGCTTGGGGGCGGGCACCCTCTTAGAGACCCAGTACTTC. This chain joins TRBV5-1 and TRBJ2-5; maybe TRBD2 (5 bases). The germline gives CDR1 SGHRS, CDR2 YFSETQ. V was pared by 0 bases and J by 4 bases, with 16 bases between. The CDR3 loop spans 16 amino acids. Combining the CDR3 with reference TRBV5-1 and TRBJ2-5 gives the whole variable domain KAGVTQTPRYLIKTRGQQVTLSCSPISGHRSVSWYQQTPGQGLQFLFEYFSETQRNKGNFPGRFSGRQFSNSRSEMNVSTLELGDSALYLCASSLGAGTLLETQYFGPGTRLLVL.

This clonotype was seen at least ten times. V is TRBV12-3 or TRBV12-4 and J is TRBJ1-6; no clear D gene. The CDR3 length is 14 residues. The ends were cut back, 2 bases at V and 10 bases at J, with 12 bases in the middle. The CDR3 spells CASSLRGLRSPLHF. CDR3 DNA: TGTGCCAGCAGTTTAAGAGGGTTAAGGTCACCCCTCCACTTT.

V usage is TRBV6-1 and J usage is TRBJ2-1, with 7 bases that match TRBD1. The CDR3 is 12 amino acids. Germline CDR1 is MNHNS and CDR2 is SASEGT. With 8 bases clipped from V and 6 bases from J, the junction kept 4 bases outside the gene matches. The CDR3 reads CASSRGRNEQFF. In DNA form, the CDR3 reads TGTGCCAGCTCGAGGGGGCGCAATGAGCAGTTCTTC.

This clonotype was counted a few times. The chain employs TRBV29-1 and TRBJ2-1, with D unresolved. CDR3 length: 13 residues. With 3 bases removed from V and 2 bases from J, the gap between germline ends came to 8 bases. Looked up from germline, CDR1 is SQVTM and CDR2 is ANQGSEA. The CDR3 DNA is TGCAGCGTTGAGGCCTCGACCTACAATGAGCAGTTCTTC. Translation: CSVEASTYNEQFF.

This clonotype was detected ten times or more. The V gene is TRBV15, the J gene TRBJ1-2; perhaps TRBD1 as D (6 bases). The V end lost 1 base, the J end lost 1 base, and 13 bases lay between the germline ends. CDR1 is LNHNV and CDR2 is YYDKDF in the germline V gene (reference sequence). CDR3 length: 16 residues. CDR3 nucleotide sequence: TGTGCCACCAGCAGAGGGTGGGGGCGTTTTAACTATGGCTACACCTTC. Translated: CATSRGWGRFNYGYTF. The entire variable domain, with the rest obtained from reference TRBV15 and TRBJ1-2, is as follows: DAMVIQNPRYQVTQFGKPVTLSCSQTLNHNVMYWYQQKSSQAPKLLFHYYDKDFNNEADTPDNFQSRRPNTSFCFLDIRSPGLGDTAMYLCATSRGWGRFNYGYTFGSGTRLTVV.